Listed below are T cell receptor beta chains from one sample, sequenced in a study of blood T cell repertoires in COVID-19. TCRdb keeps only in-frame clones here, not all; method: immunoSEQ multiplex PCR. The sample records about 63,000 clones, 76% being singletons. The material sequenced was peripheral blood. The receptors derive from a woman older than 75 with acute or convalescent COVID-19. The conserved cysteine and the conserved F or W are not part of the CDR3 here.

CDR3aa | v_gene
AWSSPGDSSLLLH | TRBV30
ATSPEGFGGYT | TRBV24-1
ASSLLRLAGLYEQY | TRBV18
ASSLGSVGNTIY | TRBV5-1
ASSIRLAGEEQY | TRBV19
AISESQDLNTEAF | TRBV10-3
ASSFRRGWGNIQY | TRBV28
ASRYSGRANEQY | TRBV28
ATSIARANEQF | TRBV15
ASSSPYREINEKLF | TRBV7-6
ASSFSSNSGNTIY | TRBV11-2
ASRSQTGFFTEAF | TRBV28
ASSLRGGSYEQY | TRBV5-4
ASSPQGARGYT | TRBV18
ASSKGGSNQPQH | TRBV18
AWRYGTSGSQPYEQY | TRBV30
ASSLGRGTSPNYNEQF | TRBV7-9
ASSRGGTGYGYT | TRBV6-5
ASSLSILGQGVSYEQY | TRBV5-1
ASSLGRENYEQY | TRBV28
ASSYPFLAGAYNEQF | TRBV6-2/TRBV6-3
ASTLAGTSGRNEQF | TRBV28
ASSAQGGQGNSPLH | TRBV19
ASSLSAGEETQY | TRBV11-2
ASGTGTYEQY | TRBV28
SVDAGEDTQY | TRBV29-1
ASGSGQGASYEQY | TRBV12-5
ASSLTGWEQF | TRBV7-2